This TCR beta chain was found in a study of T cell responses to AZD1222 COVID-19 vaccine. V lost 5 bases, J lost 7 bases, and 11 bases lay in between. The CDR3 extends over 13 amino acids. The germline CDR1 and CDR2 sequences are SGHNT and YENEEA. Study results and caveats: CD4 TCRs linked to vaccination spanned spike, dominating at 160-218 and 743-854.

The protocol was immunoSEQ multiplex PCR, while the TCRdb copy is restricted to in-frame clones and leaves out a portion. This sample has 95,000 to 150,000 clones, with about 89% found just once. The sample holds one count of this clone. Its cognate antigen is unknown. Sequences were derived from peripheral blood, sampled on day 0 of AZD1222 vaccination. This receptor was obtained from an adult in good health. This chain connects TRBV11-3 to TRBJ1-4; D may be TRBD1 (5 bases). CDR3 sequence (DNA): TGTGCCAGCAGCAGGAGGGGAGGTGAAAAACTGTTTTTT. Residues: CASSRRGGEKLFF.